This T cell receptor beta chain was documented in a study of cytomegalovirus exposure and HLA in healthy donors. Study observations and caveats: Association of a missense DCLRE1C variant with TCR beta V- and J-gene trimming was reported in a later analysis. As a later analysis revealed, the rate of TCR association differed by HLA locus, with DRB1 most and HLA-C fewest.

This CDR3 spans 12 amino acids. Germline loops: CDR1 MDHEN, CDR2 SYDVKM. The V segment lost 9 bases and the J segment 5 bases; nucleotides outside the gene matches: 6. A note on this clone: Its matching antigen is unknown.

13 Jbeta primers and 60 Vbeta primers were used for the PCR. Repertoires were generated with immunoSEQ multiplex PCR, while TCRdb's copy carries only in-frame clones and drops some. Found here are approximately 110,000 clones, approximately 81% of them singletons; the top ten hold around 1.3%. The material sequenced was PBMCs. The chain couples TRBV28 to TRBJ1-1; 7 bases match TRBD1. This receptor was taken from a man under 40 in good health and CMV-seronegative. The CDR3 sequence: CASLPGGTEAFF. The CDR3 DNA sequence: TGTGCCAGTCTTCCAGGGGGTACTGAAGCTTTCTTT.